This T cell receptor (beta chain) was observed in a study of T-cell reconstitution after alpha-beta-depleted transplantation in children. This clonotype was found many times. Its antigen remains unidentified. Preparation of the TCRbeta library used unique molecular identifiers. MiXCR, run by TCRdb on the PCR reads, gives a single entry per CDR3 protein. The repertoire holds 200,000 to 250,000 distinct CDR3 sequences, roughly 11% seen once, with about 28% in the top ten. Notes on the study in general: For some patients, TCRbeta diversity was high at day 60 because of recipient T cells and thymic progenitors that survived.

The germline CDR1 and CDR2 sequences are LGHNA and YNFKEQ. V lost 2 bases and J 2 bases, leaving 15 bases between the germline ends. The CDR3 totals 16 residues. The input for sequencing was PBMCs, taken before TCRalphabeta/CD19-depleted stem cell transplant. V gene TRBV4-2 combines with J gene TRBJ2-5; the D gene is possibly TRBD2 (6 bases). The sequence derives from a child in the first two years of life with acute myeloid leukemia, due to receive a stem cell transplant. CDR3 sequence (DNA): TGTGCCAGCAGCCAAAATGGGGGGACTCTACAAGAGACCCAGTACTTC. Translated: CASSQNGGTLQETQYF.